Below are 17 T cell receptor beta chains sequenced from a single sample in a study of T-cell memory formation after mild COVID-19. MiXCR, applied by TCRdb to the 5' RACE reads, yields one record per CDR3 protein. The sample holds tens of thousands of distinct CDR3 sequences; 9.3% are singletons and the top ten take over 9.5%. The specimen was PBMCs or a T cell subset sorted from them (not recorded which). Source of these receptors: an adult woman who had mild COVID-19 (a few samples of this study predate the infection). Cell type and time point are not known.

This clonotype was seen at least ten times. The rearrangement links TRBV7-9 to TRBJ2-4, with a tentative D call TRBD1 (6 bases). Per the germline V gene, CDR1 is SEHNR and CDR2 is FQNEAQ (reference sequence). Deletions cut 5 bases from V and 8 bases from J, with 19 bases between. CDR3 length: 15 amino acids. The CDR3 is CASSRTEEFGDIQYF. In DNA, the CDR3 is TGTGCCAGCAGCCGGACAGAGGAATTCGGAGACATTCAGTACTTC.

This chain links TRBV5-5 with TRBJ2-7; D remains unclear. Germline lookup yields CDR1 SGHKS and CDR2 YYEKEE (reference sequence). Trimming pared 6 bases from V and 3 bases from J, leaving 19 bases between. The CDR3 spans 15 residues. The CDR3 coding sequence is TGTGCCAGCACCTTTATTAAGGGCAAAAACTACGAGCAGTACTTC. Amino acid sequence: CASTFIKGKNYEQYF. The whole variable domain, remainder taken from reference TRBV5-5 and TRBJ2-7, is DAGVTQSPTHLIKTRGQQVTLRCSPISGHKSVSWYQQVLGQGPQFIFQYYEKEERGRGNFPDRFSARQFPNYSSELNVNALLLGDSALYLCASTFIKGKNYEQYFGPGTRLTVT.

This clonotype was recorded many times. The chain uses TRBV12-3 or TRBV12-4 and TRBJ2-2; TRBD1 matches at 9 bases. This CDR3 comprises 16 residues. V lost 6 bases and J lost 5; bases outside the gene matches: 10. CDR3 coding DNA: TGTGCCAGCAGACTTCGGGGACAGGGTTTAACCGGGGAGCTGTTTTTT. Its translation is CASRLRGQGLTGELFF.

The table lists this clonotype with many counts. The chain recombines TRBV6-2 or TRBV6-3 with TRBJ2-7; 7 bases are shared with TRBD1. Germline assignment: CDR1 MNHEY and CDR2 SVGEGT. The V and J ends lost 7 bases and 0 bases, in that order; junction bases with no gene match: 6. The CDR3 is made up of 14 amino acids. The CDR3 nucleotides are TGTGCCAGCAACGCACAGGGGAGCTCCTACGAGCAGTACTTC. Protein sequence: CASNAQGSSYEQYF.

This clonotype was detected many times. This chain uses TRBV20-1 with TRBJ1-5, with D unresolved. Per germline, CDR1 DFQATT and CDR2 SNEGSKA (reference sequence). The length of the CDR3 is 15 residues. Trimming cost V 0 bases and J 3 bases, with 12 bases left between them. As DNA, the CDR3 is TGCAGTGCTAGAGATCTGTCGGGAGACAATCAGCCCCAGCATTTT. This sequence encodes CSARDLSGDNQPQHF.

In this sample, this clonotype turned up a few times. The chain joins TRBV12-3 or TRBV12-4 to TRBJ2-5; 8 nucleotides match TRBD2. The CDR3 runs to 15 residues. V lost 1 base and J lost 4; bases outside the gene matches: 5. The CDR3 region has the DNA TGTGCCAGCAGTTTAGGAGCGGGGGCGAGAGAGACCCAGTACTTC. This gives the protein CASSLGAGARETQYF.

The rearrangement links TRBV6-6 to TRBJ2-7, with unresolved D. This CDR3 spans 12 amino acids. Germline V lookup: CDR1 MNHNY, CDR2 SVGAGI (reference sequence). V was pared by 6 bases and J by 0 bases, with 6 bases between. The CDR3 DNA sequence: TGTGCCAGCAGATCCGTCTCCTACGAGCAGTACTTC. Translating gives CASRSVSYEQYF.

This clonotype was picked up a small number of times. The CDR3: CASSWGSGLENGYTF. The CDR3 DNA sequence: TGCGCCAGCAGCTGGGGGTCGGGGCTTGAGAATGGCTACACCTTC. The chain links TRBV5-1 to TRBJ1-2; D is perhaps TRBD1 (5 bases). CDR3 size: 15 residues. With 3 bases removed from V and 6 bases from J, the gap between germline ends came to 18 bases. The germline V gene encodes CDR1 SGHRS and CDR2 YFSETQ.

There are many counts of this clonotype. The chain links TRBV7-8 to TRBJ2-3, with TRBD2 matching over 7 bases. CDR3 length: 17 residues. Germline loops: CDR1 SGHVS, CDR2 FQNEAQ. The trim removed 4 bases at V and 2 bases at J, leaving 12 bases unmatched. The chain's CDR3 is CASSSPTSAYSTDTQYF. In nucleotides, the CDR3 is TGTGCCAGCAGCTCTCCAACTAGCGCCTACTCCACAGATACGCAGTATTTT.

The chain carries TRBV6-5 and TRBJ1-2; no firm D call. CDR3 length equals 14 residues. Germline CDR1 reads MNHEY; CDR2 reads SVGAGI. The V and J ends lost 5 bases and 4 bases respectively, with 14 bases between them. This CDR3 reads CASSGKQKSYGYTF. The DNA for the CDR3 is TGTGCCAGCAGTGGCAAACAGAAGTCCTATGGCTACACCTTC.

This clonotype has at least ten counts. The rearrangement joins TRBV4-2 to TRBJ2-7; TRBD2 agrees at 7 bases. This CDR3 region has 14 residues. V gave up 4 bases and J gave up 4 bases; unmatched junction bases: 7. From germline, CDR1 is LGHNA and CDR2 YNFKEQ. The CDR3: CASSLPGGEYEQYF. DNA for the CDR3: TGTGCCAGCAGCCTGCCGGGGGGAGAGTACGAGCAGTACTTC.

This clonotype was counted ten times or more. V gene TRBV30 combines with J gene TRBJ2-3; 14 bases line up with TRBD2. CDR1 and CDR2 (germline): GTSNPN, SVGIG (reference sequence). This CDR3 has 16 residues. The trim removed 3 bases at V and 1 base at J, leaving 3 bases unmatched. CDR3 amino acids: CAWSRGLAGGTDTQYF. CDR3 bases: TGTGCCTGGAGCCGGGGACTAGCGGGAGGCACAGATACGCAGTATTTT. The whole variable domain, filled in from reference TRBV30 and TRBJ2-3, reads SQTIHQWPATLVQPVGSPLSLECTVEGTSNPNLYWYRQAAGRGLQLLFYSVGIGQISSEVPQNLSASRPQDRQFILSSKKLLLSDSGFYLCAWSRGLAGGTDTQYFGPGTRLTVL.

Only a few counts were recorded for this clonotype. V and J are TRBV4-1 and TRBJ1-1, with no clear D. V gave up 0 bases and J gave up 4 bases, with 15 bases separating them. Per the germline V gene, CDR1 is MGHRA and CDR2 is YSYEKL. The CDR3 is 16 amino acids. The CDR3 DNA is TGCGCCAGCAGCCAAGATCAGACGTTTACGCGCACTGAAGCTTTCTTT. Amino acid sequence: CASSQDQTFTRTEAFF.

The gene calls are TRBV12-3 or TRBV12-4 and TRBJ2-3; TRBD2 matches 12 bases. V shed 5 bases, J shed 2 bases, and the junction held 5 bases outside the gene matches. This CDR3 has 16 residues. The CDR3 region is CASSPRLAGVTDTQYF. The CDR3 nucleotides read TGTGCCAGCAGTCCCCGACTAGCGGGGGTCACAGATACGCAGTATTTT.

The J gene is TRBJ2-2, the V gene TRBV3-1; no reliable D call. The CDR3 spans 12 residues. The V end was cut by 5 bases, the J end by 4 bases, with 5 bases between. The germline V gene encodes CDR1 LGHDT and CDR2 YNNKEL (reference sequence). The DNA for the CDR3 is TGTGCCAGCAGCTCGGGCACCGGGGAGCTGTTTTTT. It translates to CASSSGTGELFF.

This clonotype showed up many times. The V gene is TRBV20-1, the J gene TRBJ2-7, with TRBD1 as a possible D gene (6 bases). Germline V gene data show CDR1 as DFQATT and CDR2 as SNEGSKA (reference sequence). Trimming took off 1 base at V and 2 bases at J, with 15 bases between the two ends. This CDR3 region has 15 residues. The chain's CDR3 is CSARGNRTVAYEQYF. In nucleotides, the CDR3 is TGCAGTGCTAGAGGGAATAGGACAGTAGCCTACGAGCAGTACTTC.

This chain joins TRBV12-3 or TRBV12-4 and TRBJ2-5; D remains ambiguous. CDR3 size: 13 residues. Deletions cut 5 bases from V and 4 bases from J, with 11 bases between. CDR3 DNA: TGTGCCAGCAGTCTGACACGGATAGAGACCCAGTACTTC. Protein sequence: CASSLTRIETQYF.